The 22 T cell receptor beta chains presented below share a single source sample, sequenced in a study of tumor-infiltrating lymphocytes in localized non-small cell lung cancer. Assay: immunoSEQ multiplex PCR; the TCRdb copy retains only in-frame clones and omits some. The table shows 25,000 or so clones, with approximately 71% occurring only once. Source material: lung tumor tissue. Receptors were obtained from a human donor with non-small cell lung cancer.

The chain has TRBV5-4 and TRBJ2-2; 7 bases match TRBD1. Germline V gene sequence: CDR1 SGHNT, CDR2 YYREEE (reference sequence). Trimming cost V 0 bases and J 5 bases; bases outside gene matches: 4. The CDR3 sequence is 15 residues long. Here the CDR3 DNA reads TGTGCCAGCAGCTTGGGGGGACAGTTTACCGGGGAGCTGTTTTTT. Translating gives CASSLGGQFTGELFF.

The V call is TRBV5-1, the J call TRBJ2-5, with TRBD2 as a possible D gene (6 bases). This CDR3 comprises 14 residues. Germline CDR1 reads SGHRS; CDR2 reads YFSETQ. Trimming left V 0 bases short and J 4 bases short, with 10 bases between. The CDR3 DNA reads TGCGCCAGCAGCTTGGAGACTAGAGGAGAGACCCAGTACTTC. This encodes CASSLETRGETQYF.

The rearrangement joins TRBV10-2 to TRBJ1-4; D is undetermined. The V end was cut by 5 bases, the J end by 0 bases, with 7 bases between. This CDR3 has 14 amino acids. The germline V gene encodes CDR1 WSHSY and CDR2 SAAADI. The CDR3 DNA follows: TGCGCCAGCAGTAAGGGATCAACTAATGAAAAACTGTTTTTT. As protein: CASSKGSTNEKLFF.

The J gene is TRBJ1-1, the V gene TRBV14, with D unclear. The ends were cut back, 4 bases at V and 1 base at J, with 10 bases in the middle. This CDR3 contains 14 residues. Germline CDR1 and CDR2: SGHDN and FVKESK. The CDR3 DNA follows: TGTGCCAGCAGCCGGAGCGGTGGGAACACTGAAGCTTTCTTT. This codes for CASSRSGGNTEAFF.

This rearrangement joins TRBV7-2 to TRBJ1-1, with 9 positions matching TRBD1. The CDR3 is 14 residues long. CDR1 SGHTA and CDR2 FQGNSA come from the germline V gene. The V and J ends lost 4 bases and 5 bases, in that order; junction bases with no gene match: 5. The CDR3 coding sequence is TGTGCCAGCAGCTCCACAGGGGGCCGAACTGAAGCTTTCTTT. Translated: CASSSTGGRTEAFF.

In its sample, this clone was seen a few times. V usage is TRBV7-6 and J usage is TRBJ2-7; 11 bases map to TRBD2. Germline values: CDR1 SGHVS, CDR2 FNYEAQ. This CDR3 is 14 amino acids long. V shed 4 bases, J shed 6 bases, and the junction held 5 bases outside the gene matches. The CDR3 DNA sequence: TGTGCCAGCAGCTCCTTACTAGCGGGAGCCGAGCAGTACTTC. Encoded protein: CASSSLLAGAEQYF.

The CDR3 sequence is CASSIGAGRIGNEQFF. The CDR3 DNA follows: TGTGCCAGTAGTATAGGAGCCGGGAGAATTGGCAATGAGCAGTTCTTC. The chain has TRBV19 and TRBJ2-1, with D perhaps matching TRBD2 (6 bases). The V end lost 1 base, the J end lost 6 bases, and 16 bases lay between the germline ends. Germline V gives CDR1 LNHDA, CDR2 SQIVND (reference sequence). The CDR3 spans 16 residues.

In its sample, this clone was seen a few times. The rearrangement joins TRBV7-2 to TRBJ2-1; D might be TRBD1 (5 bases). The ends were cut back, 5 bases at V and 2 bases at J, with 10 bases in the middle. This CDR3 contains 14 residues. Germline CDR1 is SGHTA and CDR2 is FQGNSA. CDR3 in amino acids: CASSPGHAYNEQFF. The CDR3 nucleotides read TGTGCCAGCAGCCCCGGACATGCCTACAATGAGCAGTTCTTC. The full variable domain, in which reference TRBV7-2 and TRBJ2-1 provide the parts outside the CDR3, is GAGVSQSPSNKVTEKGKDVELRCDPISGHTALYWYRQSLGQGLEFLIYFQGNSAPDKSGLPSDRFSAERTGGSVSTLTIQRTQQEDSAVYLCASSPGHAYNEQFFGPGTRLTVL.

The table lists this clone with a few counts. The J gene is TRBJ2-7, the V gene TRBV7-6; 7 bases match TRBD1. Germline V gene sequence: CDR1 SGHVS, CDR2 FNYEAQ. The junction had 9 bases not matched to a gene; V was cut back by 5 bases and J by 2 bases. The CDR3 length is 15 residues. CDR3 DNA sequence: TGTGCCAGCAGCCTCGAGGGGACAGTCGCCTACGAGCAGTACTTC. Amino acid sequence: CASSLEGTVAYEQYF.

CDR3 sequence (DNA): TGTGCCAGCAGTGAAGACGAGTCAGATACGCAGTATTTT. It is translated as CASSEDESDTQYF. This chain connects TRBV6-1 to TRBJ2-3; D is uncertain. Trimming cost V 1 base and J 4 bases, with 6 bases left between them. Germline V gene data show CDR1 as MNHNS and CDR2 as SASEGT. The CDR3 sequence is 13 residues long.

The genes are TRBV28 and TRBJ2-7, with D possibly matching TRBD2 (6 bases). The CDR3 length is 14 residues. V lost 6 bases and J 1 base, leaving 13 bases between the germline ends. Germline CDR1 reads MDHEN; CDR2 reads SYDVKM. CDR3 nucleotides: TGTGCCAGCAGGTGGAGGGCCTCTTCCTACGAGCAGTACTTC. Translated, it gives CASRWRASSYEQYF.

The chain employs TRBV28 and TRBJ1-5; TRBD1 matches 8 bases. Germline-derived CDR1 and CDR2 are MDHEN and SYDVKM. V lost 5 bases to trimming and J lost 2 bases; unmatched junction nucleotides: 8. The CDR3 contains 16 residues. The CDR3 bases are TGTGCCAGCAGTCCTGCGACAGGGGCGGGCAATCAGCCCCAGCATTTT. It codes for CASSPATGAGNQPQHF.

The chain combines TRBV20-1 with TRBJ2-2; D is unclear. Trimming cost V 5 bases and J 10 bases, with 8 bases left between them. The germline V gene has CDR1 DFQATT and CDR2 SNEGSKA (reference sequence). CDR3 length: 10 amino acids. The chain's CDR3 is CSALEQELFF. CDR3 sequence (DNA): TGCAGTGCTTTAGAACAGGAGCTGTTTTTT.

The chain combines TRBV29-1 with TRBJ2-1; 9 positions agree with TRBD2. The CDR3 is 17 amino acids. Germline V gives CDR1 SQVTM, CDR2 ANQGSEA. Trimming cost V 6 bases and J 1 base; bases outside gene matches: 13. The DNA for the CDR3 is TGCAGCGTCCCCACAGCGGGAGGAACTATTTCCTACAATGAGCAGTTCTTC. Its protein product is CSVPTAGGTISYNEQFF.

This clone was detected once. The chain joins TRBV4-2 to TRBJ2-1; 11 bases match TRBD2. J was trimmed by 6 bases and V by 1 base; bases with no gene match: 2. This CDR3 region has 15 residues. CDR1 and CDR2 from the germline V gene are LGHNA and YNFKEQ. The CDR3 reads CASSQVAGGVNEQFF. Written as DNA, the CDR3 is TGTGCCAGCAGCCAAGTAGCGGGAGGGGTCAATGAGCAGTTCTTC.

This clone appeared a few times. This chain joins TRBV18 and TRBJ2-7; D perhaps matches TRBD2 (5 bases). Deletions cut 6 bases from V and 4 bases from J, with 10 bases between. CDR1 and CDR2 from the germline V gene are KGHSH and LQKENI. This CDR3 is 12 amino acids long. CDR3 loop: CASSNQRYEQYF. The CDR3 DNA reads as TGTGCCAGCTCGAATCAGCGGTACGAGCAGTACTTC.

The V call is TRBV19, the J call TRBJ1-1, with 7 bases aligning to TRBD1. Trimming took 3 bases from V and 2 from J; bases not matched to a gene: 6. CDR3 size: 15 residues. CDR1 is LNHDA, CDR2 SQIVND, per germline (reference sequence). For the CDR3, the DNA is TGTGCCAGTAGTATGGGGGGACAGCCAAACACTGAAGCTTTCTTT. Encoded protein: CASSMGGQPNTEAFF.

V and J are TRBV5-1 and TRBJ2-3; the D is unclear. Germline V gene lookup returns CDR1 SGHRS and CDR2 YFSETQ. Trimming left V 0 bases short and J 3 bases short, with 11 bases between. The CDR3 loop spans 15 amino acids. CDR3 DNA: TGCGCCAGCAGCTTGGGGATCCTAGGAACAGATACGCAGTATTTT. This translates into CASSLGILGTDTQYF.

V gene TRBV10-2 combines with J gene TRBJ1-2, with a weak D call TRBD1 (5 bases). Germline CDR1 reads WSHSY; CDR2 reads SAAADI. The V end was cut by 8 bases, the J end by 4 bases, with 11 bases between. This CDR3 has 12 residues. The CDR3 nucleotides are TGCGCCAGCTCCAGGGACTCCTATGGCTACACCTTC. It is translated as CASSRDSYGYTF.

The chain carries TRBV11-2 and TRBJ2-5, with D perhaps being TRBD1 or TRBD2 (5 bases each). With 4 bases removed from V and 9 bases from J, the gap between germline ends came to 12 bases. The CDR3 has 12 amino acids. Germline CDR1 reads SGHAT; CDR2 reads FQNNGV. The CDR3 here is CASSSGTPAQYF. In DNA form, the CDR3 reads TGTGCCAGCAGCTCCGGGACCCCGGCCCAGTACTTC.

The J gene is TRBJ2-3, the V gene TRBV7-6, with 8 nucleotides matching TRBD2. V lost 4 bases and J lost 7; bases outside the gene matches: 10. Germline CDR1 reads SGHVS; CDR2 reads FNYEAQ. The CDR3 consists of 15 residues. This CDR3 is CASSSTSGTTNTQYF. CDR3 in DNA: TGTGCCAGCAGCTCCACTAGCGGTACGACGAATACGCAGTATTTT.

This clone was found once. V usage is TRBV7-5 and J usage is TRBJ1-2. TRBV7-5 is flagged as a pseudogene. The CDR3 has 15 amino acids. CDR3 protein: CARSSAWVHGYGYTF. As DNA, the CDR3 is TGTGCCAGAAGCTCCGCATGGGTGCATGGCTATGGCTACACCTTC.